This TCR beta chain was obtained from a study of spatial heterogeneity in lung cancer. Study context: There were, on average, more than 9.5 raw-read appearances for each unique TCR and UMI combination. Study findings and constraints: Detection of ubiquitous tumor TCRs in blood was higher at resection than follow-up.

Regarding this clonotype: Its matching antigen is unknown.

Time point here: sample taken at primary tumor resection. Without sorting, whole RNA was sequenced from tumor, nontumor lung or frozen PBMC. The CDR3 covers 16 residues. Trimming pared 0 bases from V and 1 base from J, leaving 12 bases between. Germline V gene lookup returns CDR1 LGHNA and CDR2 YNFKEQ. TCR cDNA molecules were tagged individually, and each one carried a unique molecular identifier. TCRdb redid the calling of the 5' RACE reads with MiXCR, one entry per CDR3 protein. Of approximately 90,000 distinct CDR3 sequences in the sample, 7.5% to 10% were seen once. The origin of this receptor is a male donor with early-stage non-small cell lung cancer. V is TRBV4-2 and J is TRBJ1-1; D gene uncertain. This specimen consisted of PBMCs, obtained at surgery. CDR3 nucleotide sequence: TGTGCCAGCAGCCAAGATTATGAGGGTTGGAACACTGAAGCTTTCTTT. It yields the protein CASSQDYEGWNTEAFF.